This T cell receptor beta chain is from a study of blood T cell repertoires in COVID-19. On the study more broadly: Italy, Spain and the United States were the sources of the convalescent and acute COVID-19 samples.

CDR3 length equals 15 residues. Trimming cost V 2 bases and J 8 bases, with 13 bases left between them. CDR1 SEHNR and CDR2 FQNEAQ come from the germline V gene (reference sequence). Authors' methods: Estimation of nucleated cell counts relied on the amplification of reference gene primers. The protocol was immunoSEQ multiplex PCR, while the TCRdb copy is restricted to in-frame clones and leaves out a portion. The D gene and trimming were derived from the DNA, and the V and J assignments and clone size from that table. The data hold around 100,000 clones, with roughly 80% observed a single time. The receptor was derived from a human donor in a cohort sampled during active COVID-19. Sample: peripheral blood. This sequence joins TRBV7-9 and TRBJ1-6; no definite D call. The CDR3 bases are TGTGCCAGCAGCTTATTAGCGACTGGTGATTCACCCCTCCACTTT. It encodes CASSLLATGDSPLHF.